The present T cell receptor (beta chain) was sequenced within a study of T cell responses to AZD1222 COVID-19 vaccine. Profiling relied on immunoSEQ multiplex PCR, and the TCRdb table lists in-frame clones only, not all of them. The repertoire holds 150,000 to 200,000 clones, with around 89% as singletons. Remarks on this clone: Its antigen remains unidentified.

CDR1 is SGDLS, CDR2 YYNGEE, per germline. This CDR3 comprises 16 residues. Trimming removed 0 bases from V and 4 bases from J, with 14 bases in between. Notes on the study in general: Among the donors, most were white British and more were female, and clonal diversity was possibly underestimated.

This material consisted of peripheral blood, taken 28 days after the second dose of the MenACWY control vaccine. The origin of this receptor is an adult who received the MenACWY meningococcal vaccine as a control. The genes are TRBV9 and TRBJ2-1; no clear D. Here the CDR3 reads CASSVGGGSRYNEQFF. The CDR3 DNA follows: TGTGCCAGCAGCGTAGGGGGTGGGTCCCGATACAATGAGCAGTTCTTC.